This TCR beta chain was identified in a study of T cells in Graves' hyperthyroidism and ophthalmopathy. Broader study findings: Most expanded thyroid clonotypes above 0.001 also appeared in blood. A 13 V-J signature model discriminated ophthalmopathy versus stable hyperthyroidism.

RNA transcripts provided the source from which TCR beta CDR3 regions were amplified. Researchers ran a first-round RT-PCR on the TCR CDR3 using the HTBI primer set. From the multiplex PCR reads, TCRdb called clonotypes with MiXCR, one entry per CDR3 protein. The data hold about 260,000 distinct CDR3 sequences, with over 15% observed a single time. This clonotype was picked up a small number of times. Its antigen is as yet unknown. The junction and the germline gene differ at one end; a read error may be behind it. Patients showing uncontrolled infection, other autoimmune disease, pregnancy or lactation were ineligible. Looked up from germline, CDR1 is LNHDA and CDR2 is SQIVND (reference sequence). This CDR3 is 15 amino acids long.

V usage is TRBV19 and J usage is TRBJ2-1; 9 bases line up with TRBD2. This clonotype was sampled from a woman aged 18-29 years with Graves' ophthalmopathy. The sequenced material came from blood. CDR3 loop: CASRIEGLAHNEQFF. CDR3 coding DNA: TGTGCCAGTAGGATAGAGGGACTAGCTCACAATGAGCAGTTCTTC. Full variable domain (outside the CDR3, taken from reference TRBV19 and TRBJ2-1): DGGITQSPKYLFRKEGQNVTLSCEQNLNHDAMYWYRQDPGQGLRLIYYSQIVNDFQKGDIAEGYSVSREKKESFPLTVTSAQKNPTAFYLCASRIEGLAHNEQFFGPGTRLTVL.